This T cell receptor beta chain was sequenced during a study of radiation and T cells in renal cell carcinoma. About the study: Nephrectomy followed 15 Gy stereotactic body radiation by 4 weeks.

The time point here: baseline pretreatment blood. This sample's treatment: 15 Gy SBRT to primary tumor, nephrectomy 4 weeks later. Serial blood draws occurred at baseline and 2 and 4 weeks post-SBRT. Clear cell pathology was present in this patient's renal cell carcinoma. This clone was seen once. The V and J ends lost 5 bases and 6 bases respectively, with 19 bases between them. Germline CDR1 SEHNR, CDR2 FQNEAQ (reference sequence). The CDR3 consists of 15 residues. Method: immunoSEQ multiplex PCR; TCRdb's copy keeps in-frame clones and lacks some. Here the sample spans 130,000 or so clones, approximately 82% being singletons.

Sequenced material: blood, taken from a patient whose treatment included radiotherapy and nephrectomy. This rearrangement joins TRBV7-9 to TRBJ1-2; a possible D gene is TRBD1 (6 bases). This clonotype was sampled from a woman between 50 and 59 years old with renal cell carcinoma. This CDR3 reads CASSLGTPPPDGYTF. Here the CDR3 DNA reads TGTGCCAGCAGCCTAGGGACACCCCCTCCGGATGGCTACACCTTC.